The next 19 T cell receptor beta chains were all read from a single sample in a study of T-cell reconstitution after alpha-beta-depleted transplantation in children. The TCRbeta library was prepared with unique molecular identifiers. TCRdb itself ran the PCR reads through MiXCR, one entry per CDR3 protein. The sample gives nearly 400,000 distinct CDR3 sequences, roughly 22% of which show up once; around 4% is in the top ten. This material consisted of PBMCs from the stem cell graft donor, taken from the stem cell graft. These receptors all come from a human donor who donated a stem cell graft to a child with acute myeloid leukemia.

The rearrangement links TRBV20-1 to TRBJ2-7; 8 nucleotides align to TRBD2. The CDR3 consists of 15 residues. In germline, CDR1 is DFQATT, CDR2 SNEGSKA (reference sequence). V shed 0 bases, J shed 5 bases, and the junction held 9 bases outside the gene matches. CDR3 region: CSARDAGLGPHEQYF. The CDR3 DNA is TGCAGTGCTAGAGATGCGGGACTAGGGCCCCACGAGCAGTACTTC.

This clonotype has just a few counts. The chain combines TRBV29-1 with TRBJ2-1; D assignment may be TRBD1 or TRBD2 (5 bases each). V lost 7 bases, J lost 6 bases, and 13 bases lay in between. Germline loops: CDR1 SQVTM, CDR2 ANQGSEA. The CDR3 totals 12 residues. CDR3 sequence: CSAVTEGNEQFF. The CDR3 region has the DNA TGCAGCGCAGTGACAGAGGGCAATGAGCAGTTCTTC.

CDR3 sequence: CASSLAGGPRETQYF. The DNA for the CDR3 is TGTGCCAGCAGTTTGGCGGGAGGGCCGAGAGAGACCCAGTACTTC. V is TRBV27 and J is TRBJ2-5, with 9 bases that match TRBD2. Germline V gene sequence: CDR1 MNHEY, CDR2 SMNVEV (reference sequence). Germline trimming cut 3 bases from V and 4 bases from J; bases unmatched to any gene: 6. CDR3 size: 15 residues.

This clonotype was observed a few times. The rearrangement uses TRBV14 and TRBJ1-2; 7 bases agree with TRBD1. Germline V CDR1 and CDR2: SGHDN, FVKESK. The V gene end was trimmed by 3 bases and the J gene end by 8 bases; junction bases not matched to a gene: 15. This CDR3 is 16 amino acids long. Here the CDR3 DNA reads TGTGCCAGCAGCCATCAATCTACAGGGGCGCCCAGGGGCTACACCTTC. It specifies CASSHQSTGAPRGYTF.

CDR3 bases: TGTGCCAGCAGCCTGAATGACTATTTGGATGAGCAGTTCTTC. This encodes CASSLNDYLDEQFF. The chain is built from TRBV9 and TRBJ2-1; TRBD2 might be the D (5 bases). The length of the CDR3 is 14 residues. V lost 4 bases, J lost 8 bases, and 16 bases lay in between. Germline loops: CDR1 SGDLS, CDR2 YYNGEE.

The gene calls are TRBV20-1 and TRBJ1-1, with TRBD1 matching over 9 bases. V was pared by 6 bases and J by 4 bases, with 12 bases of the junction left unmatched. The CDR3 totals 15 residues. Germline lookup yields CDR1 DFQATT and CDR2 SNEGSKA (reference sequence). This CDR3 is CSARPPGQGFTEAFF. CDR3 bases: TGCAGTGCCAGGCCCCCGGGACAGGGTTTCACTGAAGCTTTCTTT.

The sample holds a few counts of this clonotype. The chain carries TRBV5-1 and TRBJ2-1; D is possibly TRBD1 or TRBD2 (5 bases each). V lost 0 bases and J lost 8, with 21 bases in between. Germline CDR1 is SGHRS and CDR2 is YFSETQ. The CDR3 runs to 17 residues. Here the CDR3 DNA reads TGCGCCAGCAGCTTGGGGGGGTTTGGGGTGAAGTTCTATGAGCAGTTCTTC. Encoded protein: CASSLGGFGVKFYEQFF.

This clonotype was seen more than once but under ten times. CDR3 sequence (DNA): TGTGCCAGCAGTTTAGCGGGAGCCCTCTCCTACGAGCAGTACTTC. Translation: CASSLAGALSYEQYF. The gene calls are TRBV27 and TRBJ2-7, with TRBD2 matching over 7 bases. The CDR3 contains 15 residues. CDR1 MNHEY and CDR2 SMNVEV come from the germline V gene (reference sequence). J gave up 0 bases and V 2 bases, and 4 bases lay outside the gene matches.

This rearrangement joins TRBV10-3 to TRBJ2-7, with unresolved D. Germline CDR1 is ENHRY and CDR2 is SYGVKD. Trimming removed 2 bases at V and 2 bases at J, with 7 bases between. The CDR3 is 13 residues long. CDR3 loop: CAISEARPYEQYF. For the CDR3, the DNA is TGTGCCATCAGTGAGGCTCGGCCCTACGAGCAGTACTTC.

V is TRBV4-1 and J is TRBJ2-7; 7 bases are a match to TRBD2. Germline loops: CDR1 MGHRA, CDR2 YSYEKL. The CDR3 is 18 residues long. The V segment lost 0 bases and the J segment 4 bases; nucleotides outside the gene matches: 15. The CDR3 region has the DNA TGCGCCAGCAGCCAAGATGATCTAGCGGTCCCGGAGGCTTACGAGCAGTACTTC. Translating gives CASSQDDLAVPEAYEQYF.

The V and J genes are TRBV30 and TRBJ2-3; D gene ambiguous. The CDR3 is 12 amino acids. With 3 bases removed from V and 2 bases from J, the gap between germline ends came to 6 bases. CDR1 is GTSNPN and CDR2 is SVGIG in the germline V gene (reference sequence). DNA of the CDR3: TGTGCCTGGAGGCGATACACAGATACGCAGTATTTT. As protein: CAWRRYTDTQYF.

In this sample, this clonotype turned up many times. The genes are TRBV29-1 and TRBJ1-1; no firm D call. Trimming pared 1 base from V and 7 bases from J, leaving 10 bases between. This CDR3 has 12 amino acids. The germline V gene has CDR1 SQVTM and CDR2 ANQGSEA. The CDR3 protein is CSVEVRVLEAFF. The CDR3 DNA is TGCAGCGTTGAAGTACGAGTCCTTGAAGCTTTCTTT.

This clonotype was detected a few times. The chain has TRBV7-3 and TRBJ1-3, with D perhaps matching TRBD1 (6 bases). Germline lookup yields CDR1 SGHTA and CDR2 FQGTGA. The CDR3 totals 14 residues. V lost 2 bases and J 5 bases, leaving 10 bases between the germline ends. The DNA of the CDR3 is TGTGCCAGCAGCTTAGAGCGGGGGCGAAACACCATATATTTT. Translating it yields CASSLERGRNTIYF.

This clonotype was picked up one time. The chain combines TRBV7-9 with TRBJ2-3; D could derive from TRBD1 or TRBD2 (5 bases each). The V gene lost 3 bases and the J gene lost 5 bases, with 15 bases spanning the gap. Germline V gene data show CDR1 as SEHNR and CDR2 as FQNEAQ (reference sequence). The CDR3 has 15 amino acids. This chain's CDR3 is CASSFFVRGVDTQYF. The CDR3, as DNA: TGTGCCAGCAGCTTCTTCGTGCGAGGGGTAGATACGCAGTATTTT.

The chain uses TRBV12-3 or TRBV12-4 and TRBJ2-7, with 10 bases lining up with TRBD1. The CDR3 contains 14 residues. The J segment lost 5 bases and the V segment lost 5 bases, leaving 6 bases of the junction unmatched. In DNA, the CDR3 is TGTGCCAGCAGTACCTCCGGGACAGGGGACGAGCAGTACTTC. Protein: CASSTSGTGDEQYF.

This clonotype was seen a few times. The chain recombines TRBV25-1 with TRBJ2-7; 11 positions agree with TRBD2. Germline-derived CDR1 and CDR2 are MGHDK and SYGVNS. The trim removed 6 bases at V and 0 bases at J, leaving 7 bases unmatched. The CDR3 has 16 residues. The chain's CDR3 is CASRSGTSGLSYEQYF. The CDR3 nucleotides read TGTGCCAGCAGATCCGGGACTAGCGGACTCTCCTACGAGCAGTACTTC.

This clonotype was counted between two and nine times. The J gene is TRBJ2-7, the V gene TRBV19; unclear D gene. The germline V and J ends were trimmed by 6 bases and 5 bases, with 17 bases remaining between them. The CDR3 is 14 amino acids. Per the germline V gene, CDR1 is LNHDA and CDR2 is SQIVND (reference sequence). The CDR3 nucleotides are TGTGCCAGTAGCCTCAGACAATTTCAGGACGAGCAGTACTTC. It codes for CASSLRQFQDEQYF.

In its sample, this clonotype was seen many times. V and J are TRBV20-1 and TRBJ2-1, with D unresolved. This CDR3 region has 12 residues. V lost 2 bases and J 6 bases, leaving 8 bases between the germline ends. Per the germline V gene, CDR1 is DFQATT and CDR2 is SNEGSKA (reference sequence). CDR3 nucleotides: TGCAGTGCTAGAATGAACAGCAATGAGCAGTTCTTC. As protein: CSARMNSNEQFF.

This sequence joins TRBV11-2 and TRBJ2-2, with 9 bases matching TRBD2. The CDR3 contains 18 residues. Germline V gives CDR1 SGHAT, CDR2 FQNNGV. The V gene end was trimmed by 0 bases and the J gene end by 7 bases; junction bases not matched to a gene: 12. In DNA form, the CDR3 reads TGTGCCAGCAGCTTAGATCTGATTATGGCTAGCGGGAACGGGGAGCTGTTTTTT. This encodes CASSLDLIMASGNGELFF.